These T cell receptor beta chains were read from a single sample in a study of blood T cell repertoires in COVID-19. The protocol was immunoSEQ multiplex PCR, while the TCRdb copy is restricted to in-frame clones and leaves out a portion. The sample carries over 85,000 clones, about 83% recorded once. Material: peripheral blood. These receptors all come from a human donor in a cohort sampled during active COVID-19. CDR3s include the opening cysteine and the closing phenylalanine or tryptophan. The D gene is left open where the match is weak. Rows may omit the clone size; those that give it use once, few, many or a size class.

clone size: once; J gene: TRBJ1-1; V gene: TRBV4-1; D gene: TRBD1; CDR3 DNA: TGCGCCAGCAGCCAAGTGGACAGGTTCACTGAAGCTTTCTTT; CDR3 protein: CASSQVDRFTEAFF
clone size: -; J gene: TRBJ2-3; V gene: TRBV12-3/TRBV12-4; D gene: -; CDR3 DNA: TGTGCCAGCAGTTGGACTGGCACAGATACGCAGTATTTT; CDR3 protein: CASSWTGTDTQYF
clone size: -; J gene: TRBJ2-3; V gene: TRBV7-2; D gene: TRBD2; CDR3 DNA: TGTGCCAGCAGCCTGGGACTAGTTCCAGATACGCAGTATTTT; CDR3 protein: CASSLGLVPDTQYF
clone size: -; J gene: TRBJ2-1; V gene: TRBV9; D gene: TRBD2; CDR3 DNA: TGTGCCAGCAGCGTAGGCGCGGGGGGATACAATGAGCAGTTCTTC; CDR3 protein: CASSVGAGGYNEQFF
clone size: few; J gene: TRBJ1-1; V gene: TRBV2; D gene: -; CDR3 DNA: TGTGCCAGCAGTGATCTGGGAGGCTTGAACACTGAAGCTTTCTTT; CDR3 protein: CASSDLGGLNTEAFF
clone size: -; J gene: TRBJ1-1; V gene: TRBV18; D gene: -; CDR3 DNA: TGTGCCAGCTCACCAAGGGGCGGGGGCACTGAAGCTTTCTTT; CDR3 protein: CASSPRGGGTEAFF
clone size: once; J gene: TRBJ2-7; V gene: TRBV2; D gene: TRBD1; CDR3 DNA: TGTGCCAGCAAGAGCTGGTCGGGACAGGGGATGTACGAGCAGTACTTC; CDR3 protein: CASKSWSGQGMYEQYF
clone size: -; J gene: TRBJ1-3; V gene: TRBV14; D gene: -; CDR3 DNA: TGTGCCAGCAGCCAGGGACTTGACAGAACCCGAAACACCATATATTTT; CDR3 protein: CASSQGLDRTRNTIYF
clone size: -; J gene: TRBJ2-5; V gene: TRBV2; D gene: -; CDR3 DNA: TGTGCCAGCAGTTACCAGGGAGAGACCCAGTACTTC; CDR3 protein: CASSYQGETQYF
clone size: -; J gene: TRBJ1-2; V gene: TRBV6-5; D gene: -; CDR3 DNA: TGTGCCAGCAGTTACCCGAGGTCCTATGGCTACACCTTC; CDR3 protein: CASSYPRSYGYTF
clone size: -; J gene: TRBJ2-1; V gene: TRBV7-9; D gene: -; CDR3 DNA: TGTGCCAGCAGCTCGAGGAGGGAGCAGTTCTTC; CDR3 protein: CASSSRREQFF
clone size: -; J gene: TRBJ2-6; V gene: TRBV19; D gene: -; CDR3 DNA: TGTGCCAGTAGTATAGTCCGGGACTGGTCTGGGGCCAACGTCCTGACTTTC; CDR3 protein: CASSIVRDWSGANVLTF
clone size: -; J gene: TRBJ1-2; V gene: TRBV6-4; D gene: TRBD1; CDR3 DNA: TGTGCCAGCAGTGAACAAGGGACAGGCCCTTATGGCTACACCTTC; CDR3 protein: CASSEQGTGPYGYTF
clone size: once; J gene: TRBJ2-1; V gene: TRBV7-6; D gene: TRBD1; CDR3 DNA: TGTGCCAGCAGCTTATCGACAGGGTCCTCCTACAATGAGCAGTTCTTC; CDR3 protein: CASSLSTGSSYNEQFF
clone size: -; J gene: TRBJ1-1; V gene: TRBV19; D gene: -; CDR3 DNA: TGTGCCAGTAGCCCTTATGCAGGGATGCCTATGAACACTGAAGCTTTCTTT; CDR3 protein: CASSPYAGMPMNTEAFF
clone size: -; J gene: TRBJ1-6; V gene: TRBV19; D gene: -; CDR3 DNA: TGTGCCAGTAGTATCGGGCAGGGGATCTATAATTCACCCCTCCACTTT; CDR3 protein: CASSIGQGIYNSPLHF
clone size: -; J gene: TRBJ1-1; V gene: TRBV18; D gene: -; CDR3 DNA: TGTGCCAGCTCACCCGTAGGGTTCCCGGGGGTCGGCACTGAAGCTTTCTTT; CDR3 protein: CASSPVGFPGVGTEAFF
clone size: -; J gene: TRBJ1-5; V gene: TRBV2; D gene: -; CDR3 DNA: TGTGCCAGCAGTGAAGAGGCAGGGCTCAATCAGCCCCAGCATTTT; CDR3 protein: CASSEEAGLNQPQHF
clone size: -; J gene: TRBJ1-5; V gene: TRBV15; D gene: -; CDR3 DNA: TGTGCCACCAGCACCCCTATTCCGAATCAGCCCCAGCATTTT; CDR3 protein: CATSTPIPNQPQHF
clone size: -; J gene: TRBJ2-1; V gene: TRBV15; D gene: -; CDR3 DNA: TGTGCCACCAGCAGAGCTAGAGAGACTAGTTATTCCTACAATGAGCAGTTCTTC; CDR3 protein: CATSRARETSYSYNEQFF
clone size: -; J gene: TRBJ2-7; V gene: TRBV9; D gene: TRBD1; CDR3 DNA: TGTGCCAGCAGCGTAGGACAGGGTGGAGAAGAGCAGTACTTC; CDR3 protein: CASSVGQGGEEQYF
clone size: -; J gene: TRBJ2-3; V gene: TRBV11-3; D gene: -; CDR3 DNA: TGTGCCAGCAGCCTAGGACATACAACAGATACGCAGTATTTT; CDR3 protein: CASSLGHTTDTQYF
clone size: few; J gene: TRBJ1-5; V gene: TRBV28; D gene: -; CDR3 DNA: TGTGCCAGCAGTTCCGGACTGCTACAGTTGCCCCAGCATTTT; CDR3 protein: CASSSGLLQLPQHF
clone size: -; J gene: TRBJ2-7; V gene: TRBV6-5; D gene: TRBD1; CDR3 DNA: TGTGCCACCAGGGCCGGGACAGGGTACGAGCAGTACTTC; CDR3 protein: CATRAGTGYEQYF
clone size: -; J gene: TRBJ2-2; V gene: TRBV6-5; D gene: -; CDR3 DNA: TGTGCCAGCAGCCGTGACAGGCTGAACACCGGGGAGCTGTTTTTT; CDR3 protein: CASSRDRLNTGELFF
clone size: few; J gene: TRBJ2-1; V gene: TRBV6-2/TRBV6-3; D gene: TRBD2; CDR3 DNA: TGTGCCAGCAGTTACTCCCCTAGCGGGACTTACAATGAGCAGTTCTTC; CDR3 protein: CASSYSPSGTYNEQFF
clone size: -; J gene: TRBJ2-7; V gene: TRBV19; D gene: -; CDR3 DNA: TGTGCCAGTAGTATAGATACAGGGAGCTACGAGCAGTACTTC; CDR3 protein: CASSIDTGSYEQYF
clone size: -; J gene: TRBJ1-2; V gene: TRBV9; D gene: TRBD1; CDR3 DNA: TGTGCCAGCAGCGTTTCTACGACAGGGGGGTATGGCTACACCTTC; CDR3 protein: CASSVSTTGGYGYTF
clone size: -; J gene: TRBJ1-2; V gene: TRBV7-9; D gene: TRBD1; CDR3 DNA: TGTGCCAGCAGCTTACAGGGGGCGGGCTACACCTTC; CDR3 protein: CASSLQGAGYTF
clone size: -; J gene: TRBJ1-2; V gene: TRBV6-5; D gene: TRBD1; CDR3 DNA: TGTGCCAGCAGTTACTTCGGGACAGGGGGCTTCTATGGCTACACCTTC; CDR3 protein: CASSYFGTGGFYGYTF
clone size: -; J gene: TRBJ2-2; V gene: TRBV6-2/TRBV6-3; D gene: -; CDR3 DNA: TGTGCCAGCAGTTACGTCCCTGGCGGTACGAACACCGGGGAGCTGTTTTTT; CDR3 protein: CASSYVPGGTNTGELFF
clone size: -; J gene: TRBJ1-4; V gene: TRBV13; D gene: TRBD1; CDR3 DNA: TGTGCCAGCAGCTTAGCAGGGGGCAGGGATGAAAAACTGTTTTTT; CDR3 protein: CASSLAGGRDEKLFF
clone size: -; J gene: TRBJ1-5; V gene: TRBV19; D gene: -; CDR3 DNA: TGTGCCAGTAGTATGTTCAGGGAACCAAATAGCAATCAGCCCCAGCATTTT; CDR3 protein: CASSMFREPNSNQPQHF
clone size: -; J gene: TRBJ2-5; V gene: TRBV14; D gene: TRBD1; CDR3 DNA: TGTGCCAGCAGCCAAGTTGGGACAGAAGAGACCCAGTACTTC; CDR3 protein: CASSQVGTEETQYF
clone size: -; J gene: TRBJ2-1; V gene: TRBV6-4; D gene: TRBD2; CDR3 DNA: TGTGCCAGCAGTGACTCCTTAGCGGGAAATGAGCAGTTCTTC; CDR3 protein: CASSDSLAGNEQFF
clone size: -; J gene: TRBJ2-3; V gene: TRBV19; D gene: TRBD2; CDR3 DNA: TGTGCCAGTAGTATGTGGGGAGGGAGCCCAGATACGCAGTATTTT; CDR3 protein: CASSMWGGSPDTQYF
clone size: once; J gene: TRBJ1-4; V gene: TRBV19; D gene: -; CDR3 DNA: TGTGCCAGTAGTATGCTAGACGAAAAACTGTTTTTT; CDR3 protein: CASSMLDEKLFF
clone size: -; J gene: TRBJ2-1; V gene: TRBV5-1; D gene: -; CDR3 DNA: TGCGCCAGCAGCCAATCTTTGGGCGGGGGCAACTCCTACAATGAGCAGTTCTTC; CDR3 protein: CASSQSLGGGNSYNEQFF
clone size: -; J gene: TRBJ1-1; V gene: TRBV6-1; D gene: -; CDR3 DNA: TGTGCCAGCAGTGAACGTGGAGGGGAATGGTGGACTGAAGCTTTCTTT; CDR3 protein: CASSERGGEWWTEAFF
clone size: -; J gene: TRBJ1-1; V gene: TRBV19; D gene: -; CDR3 DNA: TGTGCCAGTAGTATTGCGGGGGCCCACACTGAAGCTTTCTTT; CDR3 protein: CASSIAGAHTEAFF
clone size: -; J gene: TRBJ2-3; V gene: TRBV5-1; D gene: TRBD1; CDR3 DNA: TGCGCCAGCAGCCAACAACCGGGACAGGGAACAGATACGCAGTATTTT; CDR3 protein: CASSQQPGQGTDTQYF
clone size: few; J gene: TRBJ2-1; V gene: TRBV30; D gene: -; CDR3 DNA: TGTGCCTGGAGTCACGGTAGCTCCTACAATGAGCAGTTCTTC; CDR3 protein: CAWSHGSSYNEQFF
clone size: -; J gene: TRBJ2-1; V gene: TRBV6-1; D gene: -; CDR3 DNA: TGTGCCAGCAGTGACCCGACTAGTTGGGATGAGCAGTTCTTC; CDR3 protein: CASSDPTSWDEQFF
clone size: -; J gene: TRBJ2-1; V gene: TRBV5-1; D gene: -; CDR3 DNA: TGCGCCAGCAGCGACACCCGACAGCAGACGAATGAGCAGTTCTTC; CDR3 protein: CASSDTRQQTNEQFF
clone size: -; J gene: TRBJ2-3; V gene: TRBV6-1; D gene: TRBD1; CDR3 DNA: TGTGCCAGCAGTGAAGCGGCTAGGGGACAGACAGATACGCAGTATTTT; CDR3 protein: CASSEAARGQTDTQYF
clone size: -; J gene: TRBJ1-1; V gene: TRBV20-1; D gene: TRBD1; CDR3 DNA: TGCAGTGCTAGTTCGCGACAGGGGGTGAACACTGAAGCTTTCTTT; CDR3 protein: CSASSRQGVNTEAFF
clone size: -; J gene: TRBJ1-2; V gene: TRBV5-6; D gene: -; CDR3 DNA: TGTGCCAGCAGTTACAGGGTCGGCTACACCTTC; CDR3 protein: CASSYRVGYTF
clone size: -; J gene: TRBJ1-4; V gene: TRBV25-1; D gene: -; CDR3 DNA: TGTGCCAGCAGTGCCATGGGCCCGATGAATGAAAAACTGTTTTTT; CDR3 protein: CASSAMGPMNEKLFF
clone size: -; J gene: TRBJ1-4; V gene: TRBV11-3; D gene: -; CDR3 DNA: TGTGCCAGCAGCTTAGGGCGAGGGCATGAAAAACTGTTTTTT; CDR3 protein: CASSLGRGHEKLFF
clone size: -; J gene: TRBJ2-7; V gene: TRBV7-2; D gene: TRBD1; CDR3 DNA: TGTGCCAGCAGCTCGGGACAGGGAACCTACGAGCAGTACTTC; CDR3 protein: CASSSGQGTYEQYF
clone size: -; J gene: TRBJ1-4; V gene: TRBV20-1; D gene: TRBD1; CDR3 DNA: TGCAGTGCTAGTCGGGACAGTGTTAATGAAAAACTGTTTTTT; CDR3 protein: CSASRDSVNEKLFF
clone size: -; J gene: TRBJ2-3; V gene: TRBV7-7; D gene: -; CDR3 DNA: TGTGCTAGCAGCTCGCGGGGCGGATCAGATACGCAGTATTTT; CDR3 protein: CASSSRGGSDTQYF
clone size: once; J gene: TRBJ1-3; V gene: TRBV28; D gene: -; CDR3 DNA: TGTGCCAGCAGTGAATCAGGGATCTCAAGAAACACCATATATTTT; CDR3 protein: CASSESGISRNTIYF
clone size: -; J gene: TRBJ1-5; V gene: TRBV6-6; D gene: -; CDR3 DNA: TGTGCCAGTAGAAGGGGCGCGGGCAATCAGCCCCAGCATTTT; CDR3 protein: CASRRGAGNQPQHF
clone size: -; J gene: TRBJ2-1; V gene: TRBV18; D gene: -; CDR3 DNA: TGTGCCAGCTCACCACCGTGGGAGGGGGACAATGAGCAGTTCTTC; CDR3 protein: CASSPPWEGDNEQFF
clone size: -; J gene: TRBJ2-3; V gene: TRBV19; D gene: -; CDR3 DNA: TGTGCCAGTAGTATGCAGGGTTGGACAGATACGCAGTATTTT; CDR3 protein: CASSMQGWTDTQYF